Presented here are 25 T cell receptor beta chains from one specimen sequenced in a study of blood T cell repertoires in COVID-19 (dated by TCRdb to 2020 to 2021). The library was prepared using the immunoSEQ multiplex PCR assay. This immuneACCESS table, as held by TCRdb, lists in-frame sequences with V and J called but not all clones. Of the missing ones, under half trace to an unresolved V gene in checked studies; the others have no known cause. Present in this sample are about 160,000 clones, more than 75% of which were seen just once. The ten largest make up about a sixth of the sample. Sequenced input: peripheral blood. The receptors were gathered from a man aged 55 to 70 with active or convalescent COVID-19.

CDR3 loop: CASSLATGNTEAFF. The CDR3 coding sequence is TGTGCCAGCAGTCTTGCTACCGGGAACACTGAAGCTTTCTTT. The chain uses TRBV3-1 (or the pseudogene TRBV3-2) and TRBJ1-1; D unresolved. The CDR3 has 14 residues. Between the trimmed V and J ends, which lost 6 bases and 1 base, there was a span of 12 bases. Germline values: CDR1 LGHDT, CDR2 YNNKEL (reference sequence).

The chain is built from TRBV6-5 and TRBJ1-1; maybe TRBD1 (6 bases). Per germline, CDR1 MNHEY and CDR2 SVGAGI. V dropped 4 bases and J dropped 3 bases, with 12 bases sitting between them. This CDR3 spans 14 amino acids. CDR3 sequence (DNA): TGTGCCAGCAGTTGGACGACAGGAGACACTGAAGCTTTCTTT. Protein: CASSWTTGDTEAFF.

CDR3 nucleotides: TGTGCCAGCAGCCAAGATTTCCTGGCGGGGGGGTATACTGAAGCTTTCTTT. It codes for CASSQDFLAGGYTEAFF. The chain combines TRBV14 with TRBJ1-1; perhaps TRBD1 as D (5 bases). CDR1 is SGHDN, CDR2 FVKESK, per germline. The length of the CDR3 is 17 residues. Trimming removed 0 bases from V and 5 bases from J, with 19 bases in between.

The genes are TRBV3-1 (or the pseudogene TRBV3-2) and TRBJ2-1; perhaps TRBD1 as D (6 bases). The CDR3 spans 14 residues. The V end was cut by 7 bases, the J end by 3 bases, with 13 bases between. The V gene's germline CDR1 is LGHDT and CDR2 YNNKEL (reference sequence). CDR3 DNA: TGTGCCAGCACCTCATGGGACAACTACAATGAGCAGTTCTTC. Its translation is CASTSWDNYNEQFF.

The CDR3 here is CASSAYNEQFF. The CDR3 DNA sequence: TGTGCCAGCAGTGCATACAATGAGCAGTTCTTC. The chain couples TRBV2 to TRBJ2-1, with no clear D. Deletions cut 4 bases from V and 4 bases from J, with 2 bases between. This CDR3 contains 11 residues. Germline V CDR1 and CDR2: SNHLY, FYNNEI.

V usage is TRBV19 and J usage is TRBJ1-5; D not resolved. The CDR3 contains 15 residues. Germline CDR1 is LNHDA and CDR2 is SQIVND (reference sequence). The V end was cut by 6 bases, the J end by 4 bases, with 16 bases between. CDR3 protein: CASRLEGTSNQPQHF. In nucleotides, the CDR3 is TGTGCCAGTAGGCTGGAGGGAACCTCGAATCAGCCCCAGCATTTT.

This clone was found once. The genes are TRBV5-1 and TRBJ1-4; 7 nucleotides match TRBD1. This CDR3 region has 16 residues. The J segment lost 4 bases and the V segment lost 0 bases, leaving 6 bases of the junction unmatched. Germline assignment: CDR1 SGHRS and CDR2 YFSETQ. The CDR3 region is CASSLGQGENNEKLFF. The CDR3 DNA follows: TGCGCCAGCAGCTTGGGTCAGGGGGAGAATAATGAAAAACTGTTTTTT. The complete variable domain, with remaining parts taken from reference TRBV5-1 and TRBJ1-4, reads KAGVTQTPRYLIKTRGQQVTLSCSPISGHRSVSWYQQTPGQGLQFLFEYFSETQRNKGNFPGRFSGRQFSNSRSEMNVSTLELGDSALYLCASSLGQGENNEKLFFGSGTQLSVL.

The CDR3 sequence is CASSIDGNSNQPQHF. CDR3 in DNA: TGTGCCAGTAGTATAGACGGGAATAGCAATCAGCCCCAGCATTTT. The chain combines TRBV19 with TRBJ1-5, with D hard to call. The CDR3 has 15 residues. The V and J ends lost 0 bases and 0 bases respectively, with 6 bases between them. The germline gives CDR1 LNHDA, CDR2 SQIVND (reference sequence).

V gene TRBV3-1 (or the pseudogene TRBV3-2) combines with J gene TRBJ1-1; 7 bases match TRBD1. Germline trimming cut 0 bases from V and 0 bases from J; bases unmatched to any gene: 4. From germline, CDR1 is LGHDT and CDR2 YNNKEL (reference sequence). The length of the CDR3 is 16 residues. The CDR3 protein is CASSQDYRGLNTEAFF. CDR3 in DNA: TGTGCCAGCAGCCAAGACTACAGGGGACTGAACACTGAAGCTTTCTTT.

Worth noting for this clone: Other DNA sequences of this sample code for an identical CDR3. V usage is TRBV18 and J usage is TRBJ1-5; weak D call: TRBD1 (5 bases). CDR1 KGHSH and CDR2 LQKENI come from the germline V gene. Deletions cut 3 bases from V and 4 bases from J, with 7 bases between. This CDR3 comprises 13 residues. This chain's CDR3 is CASSPGGNQPQHF. CDR3 coding DNA: TGTGCCAGCTCACCCGGGGGGAATCAGCCCCAGCATTTT. Based on the CDR3 plus reference TRBV18 and TRBJ1-5, the full variable domain is NAGVMQNPRHLVRRRGQEARLRCSPMKGHSHVYWYRQLPEEGLKFMVYLQKENIIDESGMPKERFSAEFPKEGPSILRIQQVVRGDSAAYFCASSPGGNQPQHFGDGTRLSIL.

The chain has TRBV5-1 and TRBJ2-1, with 11 bases aligning to TRBD2. The CDR3 covers 20 residues. With 4 bases clipped from V and 0 bases from J, the junction kept 15 bases outside the gene matches. Germline CDR1 is SGHRS and CDR2 is YFSETQ. CDR3 sequence (DNA): TGCGCCAGCAGCGTGACTGGGTGGCCGGGACTAGCGGACTCCTACAATGAGCAGTTCTTC. This encodes CASSVTGWPGLADSYNEQFF.

The V gene is TRBV28, the J gene TRBJ1-2, with a possible D match to TRBD1 (6 bases). The germline gives CDR1 MDHEN, CDR2 SYDVKM. The CDR3 extends over 15 amino acids. The germline V and J ends were trimmed by 4 bases and 0 bases, with 12 bases remaining between them. CDR3 protein: CASSSGTTTNYGYTF. The CDR3 DNA reads as TGTGCCAGCAGTTCGGGGACAACCACTAACTATGGCTACACCTTC.

This chain links TRBV5-8 with TRBJ1-2; 8 nucleotides line up with TRBD1. Germline V gives CDR1 SGHTS, CDR2 YDEGEE. The length of the CDR3 is 15 residues. The ends lost 0 bases at V and 7 bases at J; junction bases unmatched: 8. CDR3 sequence (DNA): TGTGCCAGCAGCTTGGGGACAGGGAGGAATTTTGGCTACACCTTC. It yields the protein CASSLGTGRNFGYTF.

The chain recombines TRBV11-2 with TRBJ2-7, with 7 positions matching TRBD2. The V gene end was trimmed by 8 bases and the J gene end by 7 bases; junction bases not matched to a gene: 8. CDR1 SGHAT and CDR2 FQNNGV come from the germline V gene. The CDR3 length is 12 residues. The CDR3 sequence: CASARGGREQYF. The CDR3 nucleotides are TGTGCCAGCGCACGGGGAGGGAGGGAGCAGTACTTC.

The rearrangement joins TRBV5-6 to TRBJ2-2; possibly TRBD1 for D (5 bases). CDR3 size: 14 residues. Germline-derived CDR1 and CDR2 are SGHDT and YYEEEE. V lost 4 bases, J lost 5 bases, and 12 bases lay in between. The CDR3 loop reads CASSPGYGTGELFF. In DNA, the CDR3 is TGTGCCAGCAGCCCAGGGTATGGAACCGGGGAGCTGTTTTTT.

The CDR3 DNA reads TGTGCCTGGACTAGCAGATACAATGAGCAGTTCTTC. Translated: CAWTSRYNEQFF. V and J are TRBV30 and TRBJ2-1; perhaps TRBD2 as D (5 bases). Germline V lookup: CDR1 GTSNPN, CDR2 SVGIG (reference sequence). V was clipped by 4 bases and J by 4 bases, with 8 bases between them. The CDR3 loop spans 12 amino acids.

The V call is TRBV10-2, the J call TRBJ1-1, with no clear D. The CDR3 consists of 13 residues. Deletions cut 4 bases from V and 0 bases from J, with 6 bases between. The germline CDR1 and CDR2 sequences are WSHSY and SAAADI. The CDR3 DNA reads as TGCGCCAGCAGTGCCGTTTTGAACACTGAAGCTTTCTTT. Encoded protein: CASSAVLNTEAFF.

This chain joins TRBV9 and TRBJ1-6, with D hard to call. Germline values: CDR1 SGDLS, CDR2 YYNGEE. The CDR3 is made up of 14 amino acids. The ends were cut back, 0 bases at V and 10 bases at J, with 11 bases in the middle. The CDR3 DNA follows: TGTGCCAGCAGCGTAGGGTCCTCCGGGTCACCCCTCCACTTT. It yields the protein CASSVGSSGSPLHF.

The table lists this clone with a count of one. This rearrangement joins TRBV19 to TRBJ1-1; 11 positions match TRBD1. Germline V gene lookup returns CDR1 LNHDA and CDR2 SQIVND (reference sequence). CDR3 size: 15 residues. V was clipped by 6 bases and J by 5 bases; unmatched bases: 8. DNA for the CDR3: TGTGCCAGTAGCCGACCGGGACAGGGGGGAACTGAAGCTTTCTTT. Protein: CASSRPGQGGTEAFF.

The chain employs TRBV29-1 and TRBJ2-3, with D tentatively TRBD2 (6 bases). Germline-derived CDR1 and CDR2 are SQVTM and ANQGSEA. CDR3 size: 15 residues. The V and J ends lost 7 bases and 3 bases respectively, with 20 bases between them. The CDR3 coding sequence is TGCAGCGCTAGGGGACTTCCCCCGGAGACAGATACGCAGTATTTT. Translating it yields CSARGLPPETDTQYF.

As concerns this clone: This sample also contains other DNA sequences that code for the same CDR3. This chain joins TRBV18 and TRBJ1-1, with 8 bases identical to TRBD1. This CDR3 contains 15 residues. Losses at the gene ends were 3 bases for V and 4 bases for J; bases not matched to a gene: 7. Germline V lookup: CDR1 KGHSH, CDR2 LQKENI. CDR3 DNA sequence: TGTGCCAGCTCACCCAGCGGACAGGGTGGCACTGAAGCTTTCTTT. Protein: CASSPSGQGGTEAFF.

This clone turned up a few times. The chain has TRBV5-1 and TRBJ1-1, with TRBD1 matching over 10 bases. V shed 6 bases, J shed 5 bases, and the junction held 4 bases outside the gene matches. Germline CDR1 reads SGHRS; CDR2 reads YFSETQ. The CDR3 covers 13 residues. The CDR3 spells CASMTGGRTEAFF. DNA for the CDR3: TGCGCCAGCATGACAGGGGGCAGAACTGAAGCTTTCTTT.

V and J are TRBV21-1 and TRBJ2-7; the listed D gene, TRBD1, was not tested against the DNA. TRBV21-1 is annotated as a pseudogene. This CDR3 is 13 amino acids long. This CDR3 reads CASSKGQAYEQYF. For the CDR3, the DNA is TGTGCCAGCAGCAAGGGGCAGGCCTACGAGCAGTACTTC.

The chain combines TRBV5-1 with TRBJ2-3; D call uncertain. Germline lookup yields CDR1 SGHRS and CDR2 YFSETQ. The CDR3 has 12 residues. Trimming left V 3 bases short and J 5 bases short, with 7 bases between. CDR3: CASSSGGDTQYF. The CDR3 DNA reads TGCGCCAGCAGCTCAGGTGGAGATACGCAGTATTTT.

This chain joins TRBV19 and TRBJ2-3, with 14 bases aligning to TRBD2. With 6 bases clipped from V and 2 bases from J, the junction kept 4 bases outside the gene matches. The CDR3 covers 16 residues. Germline V CDR1 and CDR2: LNHDA, SQIVND (reference sequence). CDR3 amino acids: CASSGTSGSFTDTQYF. The CDR3, as DNA: TGTGCCAGTAGCGGGACTAGCGGGAGTTTCACAGATACGCAGTATTTT.